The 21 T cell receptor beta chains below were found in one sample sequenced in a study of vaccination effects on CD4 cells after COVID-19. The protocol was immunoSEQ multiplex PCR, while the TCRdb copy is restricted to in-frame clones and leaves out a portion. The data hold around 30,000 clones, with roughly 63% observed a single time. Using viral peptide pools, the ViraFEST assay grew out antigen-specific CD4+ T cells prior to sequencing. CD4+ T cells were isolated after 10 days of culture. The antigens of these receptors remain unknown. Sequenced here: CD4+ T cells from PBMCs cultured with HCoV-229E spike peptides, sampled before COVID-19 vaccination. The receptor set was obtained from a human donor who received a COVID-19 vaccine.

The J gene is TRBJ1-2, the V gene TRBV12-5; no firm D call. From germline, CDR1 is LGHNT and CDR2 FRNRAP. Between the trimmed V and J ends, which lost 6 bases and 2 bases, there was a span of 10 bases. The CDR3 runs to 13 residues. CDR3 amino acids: CASGIKENYGYTF. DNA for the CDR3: TGTGCTAGTGGCATAAAGGAGAACTATGGCTACACCTTC.

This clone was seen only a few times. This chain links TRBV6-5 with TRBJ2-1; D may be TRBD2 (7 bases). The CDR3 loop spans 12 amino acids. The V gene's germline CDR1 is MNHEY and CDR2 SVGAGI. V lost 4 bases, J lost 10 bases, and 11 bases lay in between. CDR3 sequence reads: CASSLRGGEQFF. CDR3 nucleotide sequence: TGTGCCAGCAGTTTAAGGGGGGGAGAGCAGTTCTTC.

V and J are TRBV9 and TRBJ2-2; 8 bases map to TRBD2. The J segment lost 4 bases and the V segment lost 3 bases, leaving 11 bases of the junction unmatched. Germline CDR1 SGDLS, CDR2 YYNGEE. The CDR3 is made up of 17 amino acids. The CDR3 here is CASSATSRGGVTGELFF. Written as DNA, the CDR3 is TGTGCCAGCAGCGCAACCTCCCGGGGGGGAGTCACCGGGGAGCTGTTTTTT. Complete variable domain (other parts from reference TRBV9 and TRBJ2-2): DSGVTQTPKHLITATGQRVTLRCSPRSGDLSVYWYQQSLDQGLQFLIQYYNGEERAKGNILERFSAQQFPDLHSELNLSSLELGDSALYFCASSATSRGGVTGELFFGEGSRLTVL.

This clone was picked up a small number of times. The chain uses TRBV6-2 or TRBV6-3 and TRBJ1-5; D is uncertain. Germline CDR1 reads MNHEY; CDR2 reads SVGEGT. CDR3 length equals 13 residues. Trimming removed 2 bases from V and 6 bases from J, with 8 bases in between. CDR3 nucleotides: TGTGCCAGCAGTTACAGGTTAGGTCAGCCCCAGCATTTT. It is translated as CASSYRLGQPQHF.

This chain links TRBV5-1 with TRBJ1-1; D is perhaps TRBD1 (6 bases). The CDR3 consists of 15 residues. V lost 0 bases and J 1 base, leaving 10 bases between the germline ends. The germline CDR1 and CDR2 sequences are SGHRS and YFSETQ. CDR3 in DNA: TGCGCCAGCAGCTTGGGTACGGGACAGAACACTGAAGCTTTCTTT. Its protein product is CASSLGTGQNTEAFF.

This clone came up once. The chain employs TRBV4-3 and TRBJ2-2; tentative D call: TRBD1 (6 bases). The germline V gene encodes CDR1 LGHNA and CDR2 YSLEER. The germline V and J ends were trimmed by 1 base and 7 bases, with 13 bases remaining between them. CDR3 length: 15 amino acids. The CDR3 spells CASSQGQGIGGELFF. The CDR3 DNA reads TGCGCCAGCAGCCAAGGGCAGGGGATTGGCGGGGAGCTGTTTTTT.

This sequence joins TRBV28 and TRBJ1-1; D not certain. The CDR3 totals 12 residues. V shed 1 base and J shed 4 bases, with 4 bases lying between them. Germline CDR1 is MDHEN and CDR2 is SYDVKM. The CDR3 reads CASSLSFTEAFF. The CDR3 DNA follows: TGTGCCAGCAGTTTATCTTTCACTGAAGCTTTCTTT.

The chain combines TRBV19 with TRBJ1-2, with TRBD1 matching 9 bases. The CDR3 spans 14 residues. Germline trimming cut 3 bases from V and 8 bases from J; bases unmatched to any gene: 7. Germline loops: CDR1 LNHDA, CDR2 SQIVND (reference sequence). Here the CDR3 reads CASSIGRQGEGYTF. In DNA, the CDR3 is TGTGCCAGTAGTATTGGAAGACAGGGGGAGGGCTACACCTTC.

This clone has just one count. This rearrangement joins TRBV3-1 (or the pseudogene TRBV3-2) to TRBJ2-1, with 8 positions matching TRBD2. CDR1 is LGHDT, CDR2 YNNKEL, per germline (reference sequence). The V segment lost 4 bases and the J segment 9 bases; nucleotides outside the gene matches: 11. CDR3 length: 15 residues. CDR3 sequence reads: CASSLEIGRGVEQFF. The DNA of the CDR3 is TGTGCCAGCAGCCTCGAAATTGGGCGGGGGGTTGAGCAGTTCTTC.

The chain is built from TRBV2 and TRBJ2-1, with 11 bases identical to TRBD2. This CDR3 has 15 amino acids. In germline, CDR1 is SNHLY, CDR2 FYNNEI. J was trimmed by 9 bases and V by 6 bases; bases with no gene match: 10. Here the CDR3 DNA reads TGTGCCAGCAGGGCCACTAGCGGGAGACAGGGTGAGCAGTTCTTC. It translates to CASRATSGRQGEQFF. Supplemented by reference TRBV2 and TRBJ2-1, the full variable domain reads EPEVTQTPSHQVTQMGQEVILRCVPISNHLYFYWYRQILGQKVEFLVSFYNNEISEKSEIFDDQFSVERPDGSNFTLKIRSTKLEDSAMYFCASRATSGRQGEQFFGPGTRLTVL.

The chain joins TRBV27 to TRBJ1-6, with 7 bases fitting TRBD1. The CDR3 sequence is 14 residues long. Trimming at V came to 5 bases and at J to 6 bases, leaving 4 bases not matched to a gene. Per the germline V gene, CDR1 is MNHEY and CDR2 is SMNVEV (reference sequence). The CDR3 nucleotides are TGTGCCAGCAGTGCAGACAGGGTTAATTCACCCCTCCACTTT. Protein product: CASSADRVNSPLHF.

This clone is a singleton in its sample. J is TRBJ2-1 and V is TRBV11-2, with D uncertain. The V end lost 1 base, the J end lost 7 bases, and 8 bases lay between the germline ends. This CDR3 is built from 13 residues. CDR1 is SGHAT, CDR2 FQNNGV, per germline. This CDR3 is CASSLGLENEQFF. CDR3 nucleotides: TGTGCCAGCAGCTTAGGGTTGGAGAATGAGCAGTTCTTC.

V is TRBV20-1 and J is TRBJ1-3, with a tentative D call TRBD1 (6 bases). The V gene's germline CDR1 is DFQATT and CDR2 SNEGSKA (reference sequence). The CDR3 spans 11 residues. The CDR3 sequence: CGVQGVNTIYF. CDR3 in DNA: TGCGGGGTACAGGGAGTAAACACCATATATTTT.

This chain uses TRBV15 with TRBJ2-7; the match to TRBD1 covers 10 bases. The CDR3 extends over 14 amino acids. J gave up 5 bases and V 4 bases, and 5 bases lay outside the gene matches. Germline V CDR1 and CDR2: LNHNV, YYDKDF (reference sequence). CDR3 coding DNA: TGTGCCACCAGCACCGACAGGGGGCTCGACGAGCAGTACTTC. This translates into CATSTDRGLDEQYF.

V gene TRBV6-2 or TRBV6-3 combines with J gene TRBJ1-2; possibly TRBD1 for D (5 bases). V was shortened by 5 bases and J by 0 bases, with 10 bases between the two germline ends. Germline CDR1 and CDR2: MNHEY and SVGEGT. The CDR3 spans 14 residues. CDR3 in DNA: TGTGCCAGCAGTGGCGGGGGACCTAACTATGGCTACACCTTC. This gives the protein CASSGGGPNYGYTF.

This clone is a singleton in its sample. CDR3 sequence (DNA): TGTGCCAGCAGCTTGGCGTTCTACGAGCAGTACTTC. Translation: CASSLAFYEQYF. This chain uses TRBV5-5 with TRBJ2-7; D remains ambiguous. V shed 0 bases and J shed 3 bases, with 4 bases lying between them. This CDR3 region has 12 residues. The germline gives CDR1 SGHKS, CDR2 YYEKEE (reference sequence).

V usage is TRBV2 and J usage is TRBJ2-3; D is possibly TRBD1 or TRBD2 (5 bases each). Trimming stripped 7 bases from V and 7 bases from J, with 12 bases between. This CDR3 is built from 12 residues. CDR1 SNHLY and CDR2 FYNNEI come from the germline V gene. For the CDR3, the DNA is TGTGCCAGCACCCTGGGGGTTTATACGCAGTATTTT. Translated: CASTLGVYTQYF.

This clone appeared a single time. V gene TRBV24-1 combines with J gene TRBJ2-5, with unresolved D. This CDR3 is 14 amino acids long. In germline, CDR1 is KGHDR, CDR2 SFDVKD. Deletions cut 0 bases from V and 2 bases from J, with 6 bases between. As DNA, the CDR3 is TGTGCCACCAGTGATTTGAACAATCAAGAGACCCAGTACTTC. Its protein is CATSDLNNQETQYF.

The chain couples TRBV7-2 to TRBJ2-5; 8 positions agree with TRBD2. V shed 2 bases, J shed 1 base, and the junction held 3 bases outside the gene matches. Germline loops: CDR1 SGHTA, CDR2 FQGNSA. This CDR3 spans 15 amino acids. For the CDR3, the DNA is TGTGCCAGCAGCTTACAGCGGGGGCCCCAAGAGACCCAGTACTTC. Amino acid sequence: CASSLQRGPQETQYF.

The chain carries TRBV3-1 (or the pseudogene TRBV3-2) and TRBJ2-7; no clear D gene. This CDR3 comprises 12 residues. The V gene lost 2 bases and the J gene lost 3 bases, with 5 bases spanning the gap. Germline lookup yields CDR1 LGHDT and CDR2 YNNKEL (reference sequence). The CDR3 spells CASSQSVYEQYF. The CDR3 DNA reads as TGTGCCAGCAGCCAATCTGTCTACGAGCAGTACTTC.

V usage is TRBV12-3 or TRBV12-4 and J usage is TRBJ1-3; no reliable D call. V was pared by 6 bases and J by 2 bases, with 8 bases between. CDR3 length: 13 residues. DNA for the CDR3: TGTGCCAGCAGCCCTTCCCCTGGAAACACCATATATTTT. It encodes CASSPSPGNTIYF.